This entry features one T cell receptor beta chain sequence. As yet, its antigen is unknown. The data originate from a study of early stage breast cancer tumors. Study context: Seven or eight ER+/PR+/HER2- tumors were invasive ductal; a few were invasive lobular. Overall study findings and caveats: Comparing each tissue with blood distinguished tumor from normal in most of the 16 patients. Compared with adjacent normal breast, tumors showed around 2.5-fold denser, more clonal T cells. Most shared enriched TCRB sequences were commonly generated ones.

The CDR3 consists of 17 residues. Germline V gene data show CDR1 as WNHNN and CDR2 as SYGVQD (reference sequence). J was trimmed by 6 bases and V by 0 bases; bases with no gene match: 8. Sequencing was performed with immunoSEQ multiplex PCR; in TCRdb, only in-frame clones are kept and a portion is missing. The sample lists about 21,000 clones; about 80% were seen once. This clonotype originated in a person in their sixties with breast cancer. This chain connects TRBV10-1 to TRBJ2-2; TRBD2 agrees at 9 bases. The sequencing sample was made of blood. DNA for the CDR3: TGCGCCAGCAGTGAGTCGATTTGCGGGGGGGTAGCCGGGGAGCTGTTTTTT. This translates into CASSESICGGVAGELFF.